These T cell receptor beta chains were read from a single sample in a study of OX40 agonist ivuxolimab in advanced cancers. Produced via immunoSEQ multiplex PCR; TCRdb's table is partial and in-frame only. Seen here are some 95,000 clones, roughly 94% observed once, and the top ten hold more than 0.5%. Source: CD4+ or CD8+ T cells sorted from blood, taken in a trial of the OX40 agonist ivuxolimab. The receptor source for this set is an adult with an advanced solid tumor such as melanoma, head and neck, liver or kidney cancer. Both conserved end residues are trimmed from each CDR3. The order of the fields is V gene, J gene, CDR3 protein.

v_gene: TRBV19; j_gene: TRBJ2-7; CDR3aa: ASSRGRGAGYEQY
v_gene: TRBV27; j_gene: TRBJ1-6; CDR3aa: ASTVRAGHPSNSPLH
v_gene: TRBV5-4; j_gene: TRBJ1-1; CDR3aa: ASSSGGAGRNTEAF
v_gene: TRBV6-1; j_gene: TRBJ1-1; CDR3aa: ASPGQSNTEAF
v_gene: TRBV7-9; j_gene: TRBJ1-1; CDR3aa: ASSLDRVNMNTEAF
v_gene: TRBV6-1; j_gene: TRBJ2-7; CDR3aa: ASSERGYEQY
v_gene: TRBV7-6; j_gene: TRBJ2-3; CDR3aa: ASSLGSYGARWDTQY
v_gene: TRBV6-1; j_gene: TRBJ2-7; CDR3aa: ASSEAGFPTYEQY
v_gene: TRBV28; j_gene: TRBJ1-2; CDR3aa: ASSLVQGANYGYT
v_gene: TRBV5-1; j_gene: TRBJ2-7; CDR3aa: ASSPQPASYEQY
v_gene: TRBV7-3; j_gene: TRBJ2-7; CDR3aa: ASSLSGSLSEQY
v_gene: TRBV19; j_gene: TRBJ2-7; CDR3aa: AASLAGGNYEQY
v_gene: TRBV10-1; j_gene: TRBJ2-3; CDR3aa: ASSRGESTDTQY
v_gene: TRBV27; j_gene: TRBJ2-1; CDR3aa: ASSLIPLGGRLLNEQF
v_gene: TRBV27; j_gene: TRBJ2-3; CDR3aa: ASSLARGKVDTQY
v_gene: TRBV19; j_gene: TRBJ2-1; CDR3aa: ASSGRLAGGPF
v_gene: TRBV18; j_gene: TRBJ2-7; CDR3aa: ASSPSLAGAYEQY
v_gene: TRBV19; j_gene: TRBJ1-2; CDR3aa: ASSIAPAAYGYT
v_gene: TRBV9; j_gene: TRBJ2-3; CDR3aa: ASGGRSGGASDTQY
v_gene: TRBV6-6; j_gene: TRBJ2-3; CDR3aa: ASRLEGALGTDTQY
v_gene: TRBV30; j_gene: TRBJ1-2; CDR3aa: AFAGQGRFYGYT
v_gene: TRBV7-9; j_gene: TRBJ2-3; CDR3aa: ASSFDRGTDTQY
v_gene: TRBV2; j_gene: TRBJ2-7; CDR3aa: ASSEPSGHYEQY
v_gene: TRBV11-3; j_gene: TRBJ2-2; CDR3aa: ASRKLAGGPGELF
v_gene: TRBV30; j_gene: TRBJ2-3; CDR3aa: AWSGQGTSSSTDTQY
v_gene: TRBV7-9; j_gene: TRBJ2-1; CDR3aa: ASSLADKGWQF
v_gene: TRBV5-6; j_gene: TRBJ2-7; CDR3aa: ASSFSYEQY
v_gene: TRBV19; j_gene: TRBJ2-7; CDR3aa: ASSPGLAGGRRGYEQY
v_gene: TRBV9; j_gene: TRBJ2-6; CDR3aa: ASSGLRGANVLT
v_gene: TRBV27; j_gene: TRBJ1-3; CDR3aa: ASRGYSGNTIY
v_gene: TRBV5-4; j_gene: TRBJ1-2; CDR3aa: ASSPRRGDYGYT
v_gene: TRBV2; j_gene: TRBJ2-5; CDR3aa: ASSLRSRREGTMETQY
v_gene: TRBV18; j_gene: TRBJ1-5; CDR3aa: ASSPQGGGLNQPQH
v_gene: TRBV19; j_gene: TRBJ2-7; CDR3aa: ASSILAGGTYEQY
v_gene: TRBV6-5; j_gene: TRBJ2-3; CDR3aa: ASGLGDTQY
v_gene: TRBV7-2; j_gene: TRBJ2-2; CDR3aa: ASSLFSAGGTGELF
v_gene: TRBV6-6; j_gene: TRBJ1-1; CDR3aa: ASSLQGRTEAF
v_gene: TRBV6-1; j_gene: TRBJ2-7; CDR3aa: ASSVLTVSSYEQY
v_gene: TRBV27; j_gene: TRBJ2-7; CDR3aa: ASSFLAGGQEQY
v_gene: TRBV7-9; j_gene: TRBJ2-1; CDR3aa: ASSRNRTSGRNEQF
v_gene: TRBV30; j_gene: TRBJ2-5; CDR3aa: ACVGSSAETQY
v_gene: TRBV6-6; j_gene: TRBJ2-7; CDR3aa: ATGGLAGVPYEQY
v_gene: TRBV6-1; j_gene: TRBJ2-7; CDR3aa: ASNTHGRSLREQY
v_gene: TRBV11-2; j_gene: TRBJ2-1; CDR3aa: ASSLNRGNNEQF
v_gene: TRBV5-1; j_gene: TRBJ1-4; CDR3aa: ASSPVQGSGEKLF
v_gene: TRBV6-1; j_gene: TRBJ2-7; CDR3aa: ASIEWQGYEQY
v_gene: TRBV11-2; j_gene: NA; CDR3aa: ASSLRDRGRSYEQY